The 23 T cell receptor beta chains below were found in one sample sequenced in a study of regulatory T cells in long-lasting Graves disease. The time point denotes: newly diagnosed GD, antithyroid drugs for less than 3 months. The TCR library used RNA extracted from PBMCs. Investigators prepared the TCR beta libraries by applying iRepertoire HTBI primers and Arm-PCR of CDR3 regions. TCRdb called the multiplex PCR reads again in MiXCR, with one record for every CDR3 protein. The sample lists roughly 510,000 distinct CDR3 sequences, about 16% occurring once. The data also belong to a second study, concerning T cells in Graves' hyperthyroidism and ophthalmopathy.

The sample consisted of peripheral blood mononuclear cells (PBMCs), taken at new diagnosis, from a patient treated with antithyroid drugs. These receptors were collected from a man younger than 35 with Graves disease.

The table lists this clonotype with a few counts. The chain joins TRBV20-1 to TRBJ1-2, with 8 bases that match TRBD1. V trimming: 6 bases; J trimming: 1 base; junction bases outside the gene matches: 7. Germline lookup yields CDR1 DFQATT and CDR2 SNEGSKA (reference sequence). The CDR3 spans 14 residues. CDR3 loop: CSARGTGNNYGYTF. The CDR3 DNA sequence: TGCAGTGCCCGCGGGACAGGTAATAACTATGGCTACACCTTC.

This clonotype was detected a few times. The V call is TRBV5-1, the J call TRBJ2-7; perhaps TRBD2 as D (7 bases). CDR1 is SGHRS and CDR2 is YFSETQ in the germline V gene. The CDR3 totals 12 residues. Trimming stripped 4 bases from V and 9 bases from J, with 14 bases between. DNA of the CDR3: TGCGCCAGCAGCCAGGGGAGGGGAGTGCAGTACTTC. Translating it yields CASSQGRGVQYF.

This chain links TRBV7-9 with TRBJ1-2; D gene uncertain. The germline V gene has CDR1 SEHNR and CDR2 FQNEAQ (reference sequence). This CDR3 spans 18 amino acids. Trimming stripped 5 bases from V and 1 base from J, with 23 bases between. In DNA form, the CDR3 reads TGTGCCAGCAGCGTCCATAAAGTCGGCCGGAATCTTAACTATGGCTACACCTTC. Its protein is CASSVHKVGRNLNYGYTF.

This clonotype occurred a few times. The J gene is TRBJ2-7, the V gene TRBV6-1; TRBD2 might be the D (6 bases). There are 13 residues in the CDR3. The V gene lost 3 bases and the J gene lost 3 bases, with 9 bases spanning the gap. Germline-derived CDR1 and CDR2 are MNHNS and SASEGT. CDR3 nucleotides: TGTGCCAGCAGTGAGGGCGGGGTCTACGAGCAGTACTTC. The encoded protein is CASSEGGVYEQYF.

This clonotype was seen many times. The rearrangement links TRBV28 to TRBJ1-2, with 10 bases lining up with TRBD1. CDR3 size: 12 residues. Germline loops: CDR1 MDHEN, CDR2 SYDVKM. The trim removed 11 bases at V and 4 bases at J, leaving 4 bases unmatched. The CDR3 nucleotides read TGTGCCTTAGGGGACAGGGGCTATGGCTACACCTTC. Translation: CALGDRGYGYTF.

Many counts were recorded for this clonotype. The rearrangement joins TRBV28 to TRBJ2-2; D is unresolved. Germline values: CDR1 MDHEN, CDR2 SYDVKM. The CDR3 covers 14 residues. Trimming removed 2 bases from V and 1 base from J, with 5 bases in between. This CDR3 is CASSLMMNTGELFF. DNA for the CDR3: TGTGCCAGCAGTTTAATGATGAACACCGGGGAGCTGTTTTTT.

The rearrangement uses TRBV6-2 or TRBV6-3 and TRBJ1-2, with D tentatively TRBD1 (6 bases). The V and J ends lost 5 bases and 5 bases respectively, with 18 bases between them. From germline, CDR1 is MNHEY and CDR2 SVGEGT. The CDR3 covers 15 residues. The CDR3, as DNA: TGTGCCAGCAGTGAACTCGTTCGGGGGGCGTATGGCTACACCTTC. It encodes CASSELVRGAYGYTF.

This clonotype was found many times. The V and J genes are TRBV2 and TRBJ1-5, with 9 bases fitting TRBD1. CDR1 and CDR2 (germline): SNHLY, FYNNEI. V trimming: 6 bases; J trimming: 4 bases; junction bases outside the gene matches: 4. The CDR3 has 14 amino acids. The CDR3 here is CASRQDRGNQPQHF. The CDR3 region has the DNA TGTGCCAGCAGACAGGACAGGGGAAATCAGCCCCAGCATTTT.

This clonotype has just a few counts. The V and J genes are TRBV6-1 and TRBJ2-1; TRBD2 aligns across 11 bases. The CDR3 extends over 15 amino acids. The trim removed 6 bases at V and 10 bases at J, leaving 11 bases unmatched. Germline values: CDR1 MNHNS, CDR2 SASEGT. CDR3 sequence reads: CASRNILAGAGEQFF. CDR3 bases: TGTGCCAGCAGGAACATACTAGCGGGAGCGGGCGAGCAGTTCTTC.

The chain joins TRBV4-1 to TRBJ1-2, with D tentatively TRBD1 (5 bases). The ends were cut back, 1 base at V and 6 bases at J, with 12 bases in the middle. Germline CDR1 is MGHRA and CDR2 is YSYEKL. CDR3 length: 14 residues. This CDR3 is CASSQVPGDHGYTF. Here the CDR3 DNA reads TGCGCCAGCAGCCAAGTGCCGGGGGATCATGGCTACACCTTC.

This clonotype was detected many times. The chain has TRBV6-1 and TRBJ2-7, with 10 bases lining up with TRBD2. Germline values: CDR1 MNHNS, CDR2 SASEGT. The length of the CDR3 is 17 residues. Losses at the gene ends were 6 bases for V and 1 base for J; bases not matched to a gene: 12. CDR3 sequence reads: CASRFLAGVSGSYEQYF. In DNA form, the CDR3 reads TGTGCCAGCAGGTTTCTAGCGGGAGTCTCGGGATCCTACGAGCAGTACTTC.

The table lists this clonotype with a count of one. V is TRBV20-1 and J is TRBJ2-3; 11 bases fit TRBD2. Germline V gives CDR1 DFQATT, CDR2 SNEGSKA (reference sequence). Trimming cost V 0 bases and J 3 bases; bases outside gene matches: 5. This CDR3 comprises 16 residues. In nucleotides, the CDR3 is TGCAGTGCTAGAGATCGGGCTAGCGGGAGGACAGATACGCAGTATTTT. It specifies CSARDRASGRTDTQYF.

The V gene is TRBV29-1, the J gene TRBJ2-1; D is uncertain. The V gene lost 3 bases and the J gene lost 15 bases, with 18 bases spanning the gap. The CDR3 contains 12 residues. The germline V gene has CDR1 SQVTM and CDR2 ANQGSEA. The CDR3 loop reads CSVESNNPNGFF. The CDR3 DNA sequence: TGCAGCGTTGAGTCAAATAATCCTAACGGGTTCTTC.

V and J are TRBV19 and TRBJ2-1; 9 nucleotides align to TRBD1. Losses at the gene ends were 5 bases for V and 15 bases for J; bases not matched to a gene: 11. The germline V gene encodes CDR1 LNHDA and CDR2 SQIVND (reference sequence). This CDR3 has 13 amino acids. This CDR3 is CASSPGTGITVFF. CDR3 coding DNA: TGTGCCAGTAGTCCCGGGACAGGGATAACCGTGTTCTTC.

This clonotype appeared many times. V is TRBV12-3 or TRBV12-4 and J is TRBJ1-5; the D gene is possibly TRBD1 (6 bases). The CDR3 spans 14 residues. V shed 4 bases and J shed 10 bases, with 17 bases lying between them. The CDR3 loop is CASSSMDSANPQHF. The CDR3 nucleotides read TGTGCCAGCAGTTCGATGGACAGCGCCAATCCCCAGCATTTT.

This clonotype was found a few times. The chain is built from TRBV9 and TRBJ2-2; TRBD2 aligns across 9 bases. Looked up from germline, CDR1 is SGDLS and CDR2 is YYNGEE. V trimming: 0 bases; J trimming: 7 bases; junction bases outside the gene matches: 7. The CDR3 is made up of 16 amino acids. In DNA, the CDR3 is TGTGCCAGCAGCGTAGTGATTAGCGGGAGCGGCGGGGAGCTGTTTTTT. Amino acid sequence: CASSVVISGSGGELFF.

Concerning this clonotype: Its ends do not fully match the called genes, so a read error is possible. The chain is built from TRBV11-3 and TRBJ2-3; 10 nucleotides agree with TRBD2. The CDR3 has 14 residues. Germline V gives CDR1 SGHNT, CDR2 YENEEA. This CDR3 is CASSLGLAVDTQYF. CDR3 bases: TGTGCCAGCAGTTTAGGACTAGCGGTAGATACGCAGTATTTT.

In this sample, this clonotype turned up a few times. V and J are TRBV20-1 and TRBJ2-1, with 14 nucleotides matching TRBD2. The CDR3 has 16 residues. J gave up 4 bases and V 6 bases, and 8 bases lay outside the gene matches. Germline V gene data show CDR1 as DFQATT and CDR2 as SNEGSKA (reference sequence). In DNA form, the CDR3 reads TGCAGTGCCACCGGGACTAGCGGGGGCTCTTACAATGAGCAGTTCTTC. Protein product: CSATGTSGGSYNEQFF.

This clonotype was seen many times. J is TRBJ2-7 and V is TRBV30, with a possible D match to TRBD2 (6 bases). Per germline, CDR1 GTSNPN and CDR2 SVGIG (reference sequence). The CDR3 has 14 residues. V was clipped by 1 base and J by 5 bases, with 15 bases between them. In DNA form, the CDR3 reads TGTGCCTGGAGTGGAACTAGCTCGGTTCACGAGCAGTACTTC. Protein: CAWSGTSSVHEQYF.

Ten or more counts support this clonotype. The J gene is TRBJ2-7, the V gene TRBV10-2; 7 bases align to TRBD2. The CDR3 runs to 15 residues. CDR1 and CDR2 (germline): WSHSY, SAAADI. J gave up 3 bases and V 2 bases, and 7 bases lay outside the gene matches. This chain's CDR3 is CASSELASGLYEQYF. In DNA, the CDR3 is TGCGCCAGCAGTGAGCTGGCTAGCGGACTCTACGAGCAGTACTTC.

The gene calls are TRBV20-1 and TRBJ2-6; D tentatively fits TRBD1 or TRBD2 (5 bases each). Germline values: CDR1 DFQATT, CDR2 SNEGSKA (reference sequence). V shed 5 bases and J shed 1 base, with 15 bases lying between them. The CDR3 has 16 residues. Written as DNA, the CDR3 is TGCAGTGCTTTCGGGGACGGGCGATCTGGGGCCAACGTCCTGACTTTC. This encodes CSAFGDGRSGANVLTF.

This clonotype has at least ten counts. This chain links TRBV15 with TRBJ2-7; tentatively, D is TRBD2 (5 bases). CDR1 and CDR2 (germline): LNHNV, YYDKDF (reference sequence). The CDR3 totals 14 residues. The V end lost 6 bases, the J end lost 0 bases, and 12 bases lay between the germline ends. CDR3 sequence reads: CATSIKRSSYEQYF. The DNA for the CDR3 is TGTGCCACCAGTATCAAGCGGAGCTCCTACGAGCAGTACTTC. Complete variable domain (other parts from reference TRBV15 and TRBJ2-7): DAMVIQNPRYQVTQFGKPVTLSCSQTLNHNVMYWYQQKSSQAPKLLFHYYDKDFNNEADTPDNFQSRRPNTSFCFLDIRSPGLGDTAMYLCATSIKRSSYEQYFGPGTRLTVT.

This clonotype was recorded once. V is TRBV9 and J is TRBJ2-1; 14 nucleotides match TRBD2. The CDR3 sequence is 20 residues long. Germline CDR1 reads SGDLS; CDR2 reads YYNGEE. The V segment lost 4 bases and the J segment 5 bases; nucleotides outside the gene matches: 17. The CDR3 DNA reads as TGTGCCAGCAGCTCGCGGGGGGGGCCAGGGACTAGCGGGAGTCACAATGAGCAGTTCTTC. It is translated as CASSSRGGPGTSGSHNEQFF. The full variable domain, its missing parts supplied by reference TRBV9 and TRBJ2-1, is DSGVTQTPKHLITATGQRVTLRCSPRSGDLSVYWYQQSLDQGLQFLIQYYNGEERAKGNILERFSAQQFPDLHSELNLSSLELGDSALYFCASSSRGGPGTSGSHNEQFFGPGTRLTVL.